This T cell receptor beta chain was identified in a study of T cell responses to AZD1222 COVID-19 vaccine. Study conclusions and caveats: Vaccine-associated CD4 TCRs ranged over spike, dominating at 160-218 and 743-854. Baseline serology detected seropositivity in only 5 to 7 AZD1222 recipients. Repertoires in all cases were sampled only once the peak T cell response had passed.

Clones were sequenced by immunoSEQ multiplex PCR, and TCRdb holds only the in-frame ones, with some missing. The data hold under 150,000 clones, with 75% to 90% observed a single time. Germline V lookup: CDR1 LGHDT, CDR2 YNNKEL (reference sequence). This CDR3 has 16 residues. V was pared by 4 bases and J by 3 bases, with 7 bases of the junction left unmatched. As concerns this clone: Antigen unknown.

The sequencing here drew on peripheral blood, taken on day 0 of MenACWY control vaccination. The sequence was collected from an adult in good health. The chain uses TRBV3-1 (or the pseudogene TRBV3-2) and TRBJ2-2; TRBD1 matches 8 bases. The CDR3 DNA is TGTGCCAGCAGCCGGTGGCAGGGGGCGGACACCGGGGAGCTGTTTTTT. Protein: CASSRWQGADTGELFF.